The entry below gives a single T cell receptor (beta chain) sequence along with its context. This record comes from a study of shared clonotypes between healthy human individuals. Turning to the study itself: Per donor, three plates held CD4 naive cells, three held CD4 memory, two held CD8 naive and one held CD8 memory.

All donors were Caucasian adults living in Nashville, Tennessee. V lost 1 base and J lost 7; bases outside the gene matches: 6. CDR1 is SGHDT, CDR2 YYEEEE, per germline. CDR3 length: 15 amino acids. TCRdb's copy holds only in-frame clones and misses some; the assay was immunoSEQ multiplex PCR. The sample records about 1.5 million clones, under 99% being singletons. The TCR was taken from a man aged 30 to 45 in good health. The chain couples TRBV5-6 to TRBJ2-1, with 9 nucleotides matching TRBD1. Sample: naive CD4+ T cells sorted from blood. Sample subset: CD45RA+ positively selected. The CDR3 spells CASSLTGGAGNEQFF. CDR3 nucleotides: TGTGCCAGCAGCTTGACAGGGGGCGCGGGGAATGAGCAGTTCTTC.